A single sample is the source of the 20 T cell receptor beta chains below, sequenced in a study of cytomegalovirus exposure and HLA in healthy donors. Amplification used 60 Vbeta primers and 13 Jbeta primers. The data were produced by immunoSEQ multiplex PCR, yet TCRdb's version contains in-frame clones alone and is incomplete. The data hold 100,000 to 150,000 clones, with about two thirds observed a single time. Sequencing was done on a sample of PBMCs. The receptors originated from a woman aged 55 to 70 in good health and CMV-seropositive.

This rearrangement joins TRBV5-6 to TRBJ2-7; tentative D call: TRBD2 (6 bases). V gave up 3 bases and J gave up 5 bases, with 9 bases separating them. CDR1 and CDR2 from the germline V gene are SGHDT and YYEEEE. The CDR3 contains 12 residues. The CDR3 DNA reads TGTGCCAGCAGCTGGGGACTGAACGAGCAGTACTTC. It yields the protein CASSWGLNEQYF. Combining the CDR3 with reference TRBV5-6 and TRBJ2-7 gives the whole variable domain DAGVTQSPTHLIKTRGQQVTLRCSPKSGHDTVSWYQQALGQGPQFIFQYYEEEERQRGNFPDRFSGHQFPNYSSELNVNALLLGDSALYLCASSWGLNEQYFGPGTRLTVT.

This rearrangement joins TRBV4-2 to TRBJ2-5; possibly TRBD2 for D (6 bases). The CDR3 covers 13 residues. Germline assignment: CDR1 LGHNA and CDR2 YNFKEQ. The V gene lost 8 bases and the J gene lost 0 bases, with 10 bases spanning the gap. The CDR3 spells CASSAGNQETQYF. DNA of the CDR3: TGTGCCAGCTCAGCGGGCAACCAAGAGACCCAGTACTTC.

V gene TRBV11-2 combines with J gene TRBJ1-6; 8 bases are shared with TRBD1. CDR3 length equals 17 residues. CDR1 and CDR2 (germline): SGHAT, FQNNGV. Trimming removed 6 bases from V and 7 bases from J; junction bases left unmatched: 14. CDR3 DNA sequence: TGTGCCAGCAGTTCTCCCCTTCAGGGGGCGCGAAATTCACCCCTCCACTTT. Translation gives CASSSPLQGARNSPLHF.

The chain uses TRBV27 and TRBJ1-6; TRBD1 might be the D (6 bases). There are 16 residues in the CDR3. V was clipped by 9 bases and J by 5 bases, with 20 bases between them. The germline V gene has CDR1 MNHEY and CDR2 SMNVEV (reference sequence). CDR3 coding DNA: TGTGCCAGTTCCAGAAAGGGGGATACGGATAATTCACCCCTCCACTTT. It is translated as CASSRKGDTDNSPLHF.

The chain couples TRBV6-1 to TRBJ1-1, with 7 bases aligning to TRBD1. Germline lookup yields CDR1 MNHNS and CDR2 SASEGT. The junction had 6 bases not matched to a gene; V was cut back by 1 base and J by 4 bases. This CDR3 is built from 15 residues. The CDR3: CASSEGGGWGTEAFF. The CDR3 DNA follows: TGTGCCAGCAGTGAAGGAGGGGGCTGGGGCACTGAAGCTTTCTTT.

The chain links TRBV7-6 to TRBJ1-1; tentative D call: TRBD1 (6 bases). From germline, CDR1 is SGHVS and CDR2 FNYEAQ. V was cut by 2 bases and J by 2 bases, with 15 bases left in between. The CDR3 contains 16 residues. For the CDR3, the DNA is TGTGCCAGCAGCTTAACCCCCGAGGGGGAAAACACTGAAGCTTTCTTT. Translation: CASSLTPEGENTEAFF.

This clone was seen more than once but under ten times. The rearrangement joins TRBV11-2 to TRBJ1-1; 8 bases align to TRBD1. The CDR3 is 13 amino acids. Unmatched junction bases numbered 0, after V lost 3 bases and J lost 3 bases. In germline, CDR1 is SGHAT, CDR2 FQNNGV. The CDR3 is CASSLTGDTEAFF. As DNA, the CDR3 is TGTGCCAGCAGCTTGACAGGGGACACTGAAGCTTTCTTT.

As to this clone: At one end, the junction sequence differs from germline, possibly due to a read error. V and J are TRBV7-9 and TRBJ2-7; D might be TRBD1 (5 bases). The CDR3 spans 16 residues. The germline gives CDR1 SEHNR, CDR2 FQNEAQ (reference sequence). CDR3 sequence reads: CSSSLPLTENSYEQYF. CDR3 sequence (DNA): TGTTCCAGCAGCTTACCCTTGACAGAGAACTCCTACGAGCAGTACTTC.

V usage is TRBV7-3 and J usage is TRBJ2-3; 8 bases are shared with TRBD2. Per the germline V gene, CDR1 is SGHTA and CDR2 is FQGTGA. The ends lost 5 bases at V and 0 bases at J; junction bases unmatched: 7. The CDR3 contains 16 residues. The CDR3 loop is CASSRRAGVSTDTQYF. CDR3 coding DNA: TGTGCCAGCAGCCGCCGAGCGGGGGTGAGCACAGATACGCAGTATTTT.

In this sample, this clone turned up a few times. This chain's CDR3 is CASSLTAQSSGNTIYF. CDR3 bases: TGCGCCAGCAGCTTGACAGCTCAGAGCTCTGGAAACACCATATATTTT. The chain links TRBV5-1 to TRBJ1-3; D gene unclear. Germline V CDR1 and CDR2: SGHRS, YFSETQ. V gave up 1 base and J gave up 0 bases, with 11 bases separating them. The CDR3 contains 16 residues.

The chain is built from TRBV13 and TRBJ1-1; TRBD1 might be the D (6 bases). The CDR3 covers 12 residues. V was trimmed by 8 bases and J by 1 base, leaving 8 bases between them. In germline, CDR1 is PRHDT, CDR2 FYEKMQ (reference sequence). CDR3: CASAQGNTEAFF. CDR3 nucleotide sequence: TGTGCCAGCGCACAGGGGAACACTGAAGCTTTCTTT.

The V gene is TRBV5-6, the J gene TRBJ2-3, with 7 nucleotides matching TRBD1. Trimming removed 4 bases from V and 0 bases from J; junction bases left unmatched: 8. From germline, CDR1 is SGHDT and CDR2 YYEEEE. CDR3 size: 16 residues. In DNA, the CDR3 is TGTGCCAGCAGCCCCACAGGGGAAGGAAGCACAGATACGCAGTATTTT. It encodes CASSPTGEGSTDTQYF.

The CDR3 DNA reads as TGTGCCAGCAGTTTAGTAAATCCCGGGGAGCTGTTTTTT. Translated: CASSLVNPGELFF. The chain is built from TRBV28 and TRBJ2-2; D not resolved. CDR3 length equals 13 residues. Between the trimmed V and J ends, which lost 2 bases and 6 bases, there was a span of 7 bases. Germline-derived CDR1 and CDR2 are MDHEN and SYDVKM.

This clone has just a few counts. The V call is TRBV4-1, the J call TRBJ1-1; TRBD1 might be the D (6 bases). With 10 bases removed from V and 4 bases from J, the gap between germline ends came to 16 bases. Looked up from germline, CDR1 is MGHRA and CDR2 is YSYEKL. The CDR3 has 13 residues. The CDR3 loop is CATSRQVSTEAFF. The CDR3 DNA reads TGCGCCACCTCCCGACAGGTCTCCACTGAAGCTTTCTTT.

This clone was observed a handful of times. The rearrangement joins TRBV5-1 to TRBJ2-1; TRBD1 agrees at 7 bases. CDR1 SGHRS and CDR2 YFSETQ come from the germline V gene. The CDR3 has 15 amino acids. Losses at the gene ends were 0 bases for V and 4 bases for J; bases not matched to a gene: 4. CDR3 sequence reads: CASSLEPTGYNEQFF. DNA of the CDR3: TGCGCCAGCAGCTTGGAGCCGACAGGGTACAATGAGCAGTTCTTC.

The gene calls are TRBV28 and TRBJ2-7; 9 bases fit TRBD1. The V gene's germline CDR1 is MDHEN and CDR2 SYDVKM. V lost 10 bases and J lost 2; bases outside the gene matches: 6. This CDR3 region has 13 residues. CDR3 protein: CATLTGGPYEQYF. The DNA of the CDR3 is TGTGCCACCCTAACAGGGGGCCCCTACGAGCAGTACTTC.

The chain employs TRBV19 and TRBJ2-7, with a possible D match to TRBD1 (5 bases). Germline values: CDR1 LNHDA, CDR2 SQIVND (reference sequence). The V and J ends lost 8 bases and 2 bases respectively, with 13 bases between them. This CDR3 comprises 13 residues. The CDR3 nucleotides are TGTGCCAGTGCCCTCGGACATCCCTACGAGCAGTACTTC. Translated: CASALGHPYEQYF.

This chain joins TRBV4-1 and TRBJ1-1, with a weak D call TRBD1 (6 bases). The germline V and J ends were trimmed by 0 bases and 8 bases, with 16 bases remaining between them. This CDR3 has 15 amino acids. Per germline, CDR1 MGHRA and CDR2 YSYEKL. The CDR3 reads CASSQDRLQGSEAFF. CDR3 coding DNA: TGCGCCAGCAGCCAAGATCGCCTACAGGGATCCGAAGCTTTCTTT.

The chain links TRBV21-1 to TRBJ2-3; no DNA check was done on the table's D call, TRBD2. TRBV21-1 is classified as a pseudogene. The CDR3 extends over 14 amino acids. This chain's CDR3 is CASRRGGLEDTQYF. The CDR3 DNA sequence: TGTGCCAGCAGAAGGGGGGGCCTTGAAGATACGCAGTATTTT.

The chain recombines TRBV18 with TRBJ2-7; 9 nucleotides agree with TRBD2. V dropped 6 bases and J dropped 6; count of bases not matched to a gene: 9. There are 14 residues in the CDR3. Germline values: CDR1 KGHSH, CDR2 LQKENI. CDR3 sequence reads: CASSAGGPPSEQYF. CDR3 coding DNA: TGTGCCAGCTCCGCGGGGGGGCCACCCTCCGAGCAGTACTTC.